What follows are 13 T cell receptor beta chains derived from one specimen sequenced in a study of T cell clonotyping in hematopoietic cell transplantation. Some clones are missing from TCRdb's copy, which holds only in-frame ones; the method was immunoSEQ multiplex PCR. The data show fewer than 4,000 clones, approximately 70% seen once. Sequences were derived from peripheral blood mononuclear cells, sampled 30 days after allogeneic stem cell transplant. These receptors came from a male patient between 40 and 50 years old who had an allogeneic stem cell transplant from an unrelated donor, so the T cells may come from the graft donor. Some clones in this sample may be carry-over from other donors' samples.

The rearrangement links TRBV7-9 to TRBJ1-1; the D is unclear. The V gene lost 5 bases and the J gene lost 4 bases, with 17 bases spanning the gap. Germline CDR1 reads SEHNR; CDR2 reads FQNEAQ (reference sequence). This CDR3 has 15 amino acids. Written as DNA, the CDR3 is TGTGCCAGCAGCGCCCACCGGAGGGCTGGCACTGAAGCTTTCTTT. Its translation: CASSAHRRAGTEAFF.

The CDR3 sequence is CASSRIYGYTF. CDR3 coding DNA: TGTGCCAGCAGCCGCATCTATGGCTACACCTTC. The chain combines TRBV27 with TRBJ1-2; D remains unclear. The CDR3 is made up of 11 amino acids. CDR1 is MNHEY and CDR2 is SMNVEV in the germline V gene (reference sequence). The V and J ends lost 6 bases and 4 bases respectively, with 6 bases between them.

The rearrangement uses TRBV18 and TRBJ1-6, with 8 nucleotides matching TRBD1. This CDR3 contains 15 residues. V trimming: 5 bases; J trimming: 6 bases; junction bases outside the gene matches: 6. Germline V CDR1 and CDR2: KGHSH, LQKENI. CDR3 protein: CASSGQGRFNSPLHF. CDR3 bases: TGTGCCAGCTCAGGACAGGGACGTTTTAATTCACCCCTCCACTTT.

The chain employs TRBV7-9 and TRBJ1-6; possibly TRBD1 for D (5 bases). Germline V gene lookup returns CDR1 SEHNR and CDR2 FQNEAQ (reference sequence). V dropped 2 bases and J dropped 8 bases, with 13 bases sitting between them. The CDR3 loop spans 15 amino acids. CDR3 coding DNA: TGTGCCAGCAGCTTAAGGGAGGCCAGGGATTCACCCCTCCACTTT. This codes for CASSLREARDSPLHF.

As DNA, the CDR3 is TGTGCCAGCAGCTTAGACTTGACTAGTTCCAATGAGCAGTTCTTC. Encoded protein: CASSLDLTSSNEQFF. V and J are TRBV7-8 and TRBJ2-1, with D maybe TRBD2 (6 bases). V lost 1 base, J lost 6 bases, and 13 bases lay in between. The CDR3 loop spans 15 amino acids. Germline CDR1 and CDR2: SGHVS and FQNEAQ.

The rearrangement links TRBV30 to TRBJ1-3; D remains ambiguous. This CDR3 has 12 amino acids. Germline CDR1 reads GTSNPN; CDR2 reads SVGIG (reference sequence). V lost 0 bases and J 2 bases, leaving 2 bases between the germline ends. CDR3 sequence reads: CAWSVAGNTIYF. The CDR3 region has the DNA TGTGCCTGGAGTGTCGCTGGAAACACCATATATTTT.

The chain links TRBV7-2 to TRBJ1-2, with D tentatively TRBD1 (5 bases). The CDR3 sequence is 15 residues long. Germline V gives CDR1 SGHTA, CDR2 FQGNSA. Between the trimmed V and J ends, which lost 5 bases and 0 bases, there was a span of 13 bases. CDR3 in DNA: TGTGCCAGCAGCCCATCGCAAGGGGCTAACTATGGCTACACCTTC. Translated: CASSPSQGANYGYTF.

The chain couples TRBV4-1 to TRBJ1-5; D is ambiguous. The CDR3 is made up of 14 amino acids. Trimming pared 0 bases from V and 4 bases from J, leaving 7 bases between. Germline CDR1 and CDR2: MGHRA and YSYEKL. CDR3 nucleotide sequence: TGCGCCAGCAGCCAAGACTCGGGTAATCAGCCCCAGCATTTT. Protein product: CASSQDSGNQPQHF.

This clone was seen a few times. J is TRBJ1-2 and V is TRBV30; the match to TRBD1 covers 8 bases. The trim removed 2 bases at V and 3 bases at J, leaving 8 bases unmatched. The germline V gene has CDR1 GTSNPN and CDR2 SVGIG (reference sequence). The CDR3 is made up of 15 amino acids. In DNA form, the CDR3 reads TGTGCCTGGAGTCCCGGACAGGGTGGTGACTATGGCTACACCTTC. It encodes CAWSPGQGGDYGYTF.

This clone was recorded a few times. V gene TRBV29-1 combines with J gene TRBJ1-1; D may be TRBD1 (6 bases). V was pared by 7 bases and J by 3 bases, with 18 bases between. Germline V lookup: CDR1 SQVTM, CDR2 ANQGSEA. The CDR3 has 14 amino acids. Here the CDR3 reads CSGGGNRVDTEAFF. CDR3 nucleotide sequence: TGCAGCGGCGGGGGGAACAGGGTGGACACTGAAGCTTTCTTT. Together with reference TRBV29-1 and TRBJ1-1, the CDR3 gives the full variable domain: SAVISQKPSRDICQRGTSLTIQCQVDSQVTMMFWYRQQPGQSLTLIATANQGSEATYESGFVIDKFPISRPNLTFSTLTVSNMSPEDSSIYLCSGGGNRVDTEAFFGQGTRLTVV.

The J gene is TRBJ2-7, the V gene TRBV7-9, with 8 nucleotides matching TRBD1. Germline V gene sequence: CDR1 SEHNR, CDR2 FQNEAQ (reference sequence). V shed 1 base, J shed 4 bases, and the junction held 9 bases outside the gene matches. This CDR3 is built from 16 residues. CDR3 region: CASSLVWQGAAYEQYF. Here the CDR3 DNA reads TGTGCCAGCAGCTTAGTCTGGCAGGGGGCGGCATACGAGCAGTACTTC.

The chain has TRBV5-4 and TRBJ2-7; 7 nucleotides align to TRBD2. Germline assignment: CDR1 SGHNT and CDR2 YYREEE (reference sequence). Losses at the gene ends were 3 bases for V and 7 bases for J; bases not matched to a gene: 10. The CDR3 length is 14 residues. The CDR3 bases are TGTGCCAGCAGCTCCGGGGGGAGCTCTTTTGAGCAGTACTTC. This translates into CASSSGGSSFEQYF.

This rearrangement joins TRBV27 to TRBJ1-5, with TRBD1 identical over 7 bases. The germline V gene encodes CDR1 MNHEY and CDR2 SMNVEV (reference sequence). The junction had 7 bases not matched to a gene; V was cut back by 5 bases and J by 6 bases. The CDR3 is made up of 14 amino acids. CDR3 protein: CASSQWTGTQPQHF. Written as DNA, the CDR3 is TGTGCCAGCAGTCAATGGACAGGAACTCAGCCCCAGCATTTT.